What follows describes a single TCR beta chain. What it binds is not known. This specimen belongs to a study of T cell responses to AZD1222 COVID-19 vaccine. Study-level results: Vaccine-associated CD4 TCRs ranged over spike, dominating at 160-218 and 743-854.

Some clones are missing from TCRdb's copy, which holds only in-frame ones; the method was immunoSEQ multiplex PCR. Of roughly 130,000 clones listed, roughly 90% are singletons. Germline-derived CDR1 and CDR2 are SGHDT and YYEEEE. The CDR3 runs 13 residues. Deletions cut 0 bases from V and 4 bases from J, with 6 bases between. This specimen consisted of peripheral blood, obtained on day 0 of AZD1222 vaccination. The TCR originated in an adult in good health. This sequence joins TRBV5-6 and TRBJ2-3; D gene ambiguous. CDR3 DNA sequence: TGTGCCAGCAGCTTGGCTTGGTCAGATACGCAGTATTTT. This encodes CASSLAWSDTQYF.